This entry concerns a single TCR beta chain. The antigen remains undetermined. This record belongs to a study of T-cell memory formation after mild COVID-19. Study-wide context: For the most part, TCR clusters were specific to one donor.

The 5'RACE method, run with constant-segment primers, produced TCR alpha and TCR beta cDNA libraries (carrying sample barcodes and UMIs). One entry per CDR3 protein results from TCRdb running MiXCR on the 5' RACE reads. Among 400,000 to 500,000 distinct CDR3 sequences listed, 20% were seen once. The CDR3 covers 15 residues. V was clipped by 6 bases and J by 0 bases, with 9 bases between them. Findings of the study overall: Mainly CM and EM harbored the contracting CD4+ clones; mainly EMRA harbored the CD8+ ones. There was a balanced CD4/CD8 profile in clones contracting day 15 to 85, and later expanders leaned CD4+.

Sequencing was performed on PBMCs or a T cell subset sorted from them (not recorded which). The receptor comes from an adult woman who had mild COVID-19 (a few samples of this study predate the infection). Cell type and time point are not known. This chain connects TRBV12-3 or TRBV12-4 to TRBJ2-6; D gene ambiguous. The CDR3 spells CASSKRSSGANVLTF. The CDR3 DNA follows: TGTGCCAGCAGCAAGAGGAGCTCTGGGGCCAACGTCCTGACTTTC.